This is a list of T cell receptor beta chains from one sample in a study of T cells in localized non-small cell lung cancer. Sequencing was performed with immunoSEQ multiplex PCR; in TCRdb, only in-frame clones are kept and a portion is missing. The sample lists fewer than 30,000 clones; 80% to 95% were seen once. Source: peripheral blood, taken before any cancer treatment. The receptors shown here come from a woman aged 40-70 years with stage I lung adenocarcinoma. CDR3s include the opening cysteine and the closing phenylalanine or tryptophan. A D gene is named only where the DNA matches it firmly. Expanded clones are given a class, and other clones once, few, many or no size at all.

j_call | d_call | clone_size | v_call | cdr3_aa | cdr3_nt
TRBJ2-1 | TRBD1 | once | TRBV7-9 | CASDRGASYNEQFF | TGTGCCAGCGACAGGGGGGCTTCCTACAATGAGCAGTTCTTC
TRBJ2-1 | - | - | TRBV5-8 | CASSSWSNSGSYNEQFF | TGTGCCAGCAGCTCCTGGTCCAACTCAGGCTCCTACAATGAGCAGTTCTTC
TRBJ2-3 | - | - | TRBV28 | CASSPPPSGDTQYF | TGTGCCAGCAGTCCCCCCCCGTCGGGGGATACGCAGTATTTT
TRBJ2-1 | TRBD1 | - | TRBV27 | CASSPTGSSYNEQFF | TGTGCCAGCAGTCCGACAGGGTCCTCCTACAATGAGCAGTTCTTC
TRBJ2-3 | - | - | TRBV30 | CAWSGSPSDTQYF | TGTGCCTGGAGTGGTAGCCCATCCGATACGCAGTATTTT
TRBJ2-3 | - | - | TRBV11-2 | CASSVSAPEGDTQYF | TGTGCCAGCAGCGTCTCCGCACCGGAGGGAGATACGCAGTATTTT
TRBJ1-1 | - | once | TRBV7-2 | CASSDPELMNTEAFF | TGTGCCAGCAGTGATCCTGAACTCATGAACACTGAAGCTTTCTTT
TRBJ1-5 | - | - | TRBV7-2 | CASSLTGILNQPQHF | TGTGCCAGCAGCTTAACAGGGATTCTCAATCAGCCCCAGCATTTT
TRBJ2-5 | - | - | TRBV11-2 | CASSFRGGETQYF | TGTGCCAGCAGCTTTCGAGGGGGAGAGACCCAGTACTTC
TRBJ2-7 | - | - | TRBV19 | CASSSSSYEQYF | TGTGCCAGTAGTAGTTCCTCCTACGAGCAGTACTTC
TRBJ1-2 | TRBD1 | - | TRBV7-8 | CASSLVPGQLLDHTF | TGTGCCAGCAGCTTAGTCCCGGGACAGCTCCTGGATCACACCTTC
TRBJ2-1 | - | - | TRBV18 | CASSPVLQGPKNEQFF | TGTGCCAGCTCACCAGTCCTCCAGGGTCCCAAAAATGAGCAGTTCTTC
TRBJ1-1 | TRBD1 | - | TRBV29-1 | CSVGGRGENTEAFF | TGCAGCGTTGGGGGCAGGGGGGAGAACACTGAAGCTTTCTTT
TRBJ2-1 | - | - | TRBV4-2 | CASRATGDEQFF | TGTGCCAGCAGAGCTACGGGAGATGAGCAGTTCTTC
TRBJ2-7 | - | - | TRBV29-1 | CSVLSGSAYEQYF | TGCAGCGTTTTAAGTGGGAGTGCCTACGAGCAGTACTTC
TRBJ1-2 | - | - | TRBV11-2 | CASSFRGAGAYGYTF | TGTGCCAGCAGCTTCCGGGGGGCAGGAGCCTATGGCTACACCTTC
TRBJ1-5 | - | - | TRBV29-1 | CSVARGLGQPQHF | TGCAGCGTTGCGAGGGGTTTGGGTCAGCCCCAGCATTTT
TRBJ2-1 | TRBD1 | - | TRBV6-5 | CASSYSTGSNEQFF | TGTGCCAGCAGTTACTCGACAGGGAGCAATGAGCAGTTCTTC
TRBJ2-4 | - | - | TRBV30 | CAWSSGAINIQYF | TGTGCCTGGAGTTCGGGGGCAATAAACATTCAGTACTTC
TRBJ1-5 | - | - | TRBV10-3 | CAISEFTGSNQPQHF | TGTGCCATCAGTGAGTTTACAGGTAGCAATCAGCCCCAGCATTTT
TRBJ1-2 | - | - | TRBV9 | CASSVTGLYGYTF | TGTGCCAGCAGCGTAACCGGCCTCTATGGCTACACCTTC
TRBJ2-2 | - | - | TRBV7-7 | CASSPGVNMNTGELFF | TGTGCCAGCAGCCCAGGGGTTAATATGAACACCGGGGAGCTGTTTTTT
TRBJ2-1 | TRBD2 | - | TRBV9 | CASSGPARREESYNEQFF | TGTGCCAGCAGCGGGCCGGCTCGTCGGGAGGAATCCTACAATGAGCAGTTCTTC